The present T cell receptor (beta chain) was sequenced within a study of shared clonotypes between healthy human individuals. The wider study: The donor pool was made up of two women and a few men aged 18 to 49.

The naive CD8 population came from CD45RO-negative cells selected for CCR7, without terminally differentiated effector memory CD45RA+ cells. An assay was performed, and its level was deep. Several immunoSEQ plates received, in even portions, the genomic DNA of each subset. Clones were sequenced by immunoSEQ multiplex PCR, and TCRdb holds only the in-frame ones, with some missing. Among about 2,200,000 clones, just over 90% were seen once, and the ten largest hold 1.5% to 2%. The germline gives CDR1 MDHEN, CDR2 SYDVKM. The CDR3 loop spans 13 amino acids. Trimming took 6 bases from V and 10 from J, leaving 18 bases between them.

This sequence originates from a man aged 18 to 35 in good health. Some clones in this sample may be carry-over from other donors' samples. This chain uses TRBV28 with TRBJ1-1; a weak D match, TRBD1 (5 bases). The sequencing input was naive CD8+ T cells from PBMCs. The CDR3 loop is CASSRGLLNGAFF. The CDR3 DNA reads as TGTGCCAGCAGCCGGGGACTACTCAACGGAGCTTTCTTT.